The rows below give T cell receptor beta chains drawn from one sample of a study of cytomegalovirus exposure and HLA in healthy donors. Clones were read by immunoSEQ multiplex PCR, and TCRdb kept only the in-frame ones, dropping some. The table has about 140,000 clones, 70% to 80% seen once. The source material was PBMCs. Receptor source: a woman between 50 and 59 years old in good health and CMV-seropositive. Both conserved end residues are trimmed from each CDR3. A D gene is named only where the DNA matches it firmly.

v_call: TRBV11-2
j_call: TRBJ1-5
d_call: .
cdr3_aa: ASSLVGGGDQPQH

v_call: TRBV11-2
j_call: TRBJ1-5
d_call: TRBD1
cdr3_aa: ASSTHRGAQPQH

v_call: TRBV7-9
j_call: TRBJ2-2
d_call: .
cdr3_aa: AYHSLSPTGELF

v_call: TRBV7-2
j_call: TRBJ1-5
d_call: TRBD1
cdr3_aa: ASSLLQGGVGNQPQH

v_call: TRBV4-2
j_call: TRBJ1-2
d_call: TRBD1
cdr3_aa: ASSRLDRGPHYT

v_call: TRBV5-8
j_call: TRBJ2-7
d_call: .
cdr3_aa: ASSLAGEDKGEQY

v_call: TRBV5-6
j_call: TRBJ2-3
d_call: TRBD1
cdr3_aa: ASSLGGQGIDTQY

v_call: TRBV7-9
j_call: TRBJ2-2
d_call: .
cdr3_aa: ASSPTGAVNTGELF

v_call: TRBV18
j_call: TRBJ1-1
d_call: TRBD1
cdr3_aa: ASSPPTGESTEAF

v_call: TRBV30
j_call: TRBJ1-6
d_call: .
cdr3_aa: AWSGGHYNSPLH

v_call: TRBV6-6
j_call: TRBJ2-2
d_call: .
cdr3_aa: ASSPQYTGELF

v_call: TRBV7-6
j_call: TRBJ1-1
d_call: .
cdr3_aa: ASSLTAASEAF

v_call: TRBV6-1
j_call: TRBJ1-3
d_call: .
cdr3_aa: ASSDGLSGNTIY

v_call: TRBV5-4
j_call: TRBJ2-5
d_call: TRBD2
cdr3_aa: ASSIGTTSQETQY

v_call: TRBV7-9
j_call: TRBJ2-5
d_call: .
cdr3_aa: ASSLVVETQY

v_call: TRBV5-6
j_call: TRBJ1-1
d_call: .
cdr3_aa: ASSPLGQNTEAF

v_call: TRBV13
j_call: TRBJ1-2
d_call: TRBD1
cdr3_aa: ASSSGTGGVSYGYT